Listed below are T cell receptor beta chains from one sample, sequenced in a study of CD8 T cells in Susac syndrome. Each CDR3 protein is one row after TCRdb ran MiXCR on the immunoSEQ multiplex PCR reads. The sample records around 200,000 distinct CDR3 sequences, roughly 94% being singletons. Sequences were obtained from CD8+ T cells from PBMCs. The receptors were gathered from a human donor with Susac syndrome. The conserved cysteine and the conserved F or W are not part of the CDR3 here. The order of the fields is V gene, CDR3 protein.

V: TRBV5-1; CDR3: ASSRSSSIQAFSYEQY
V: TRBV6-5; CDR3: ASSYSSGGSSPLH
V: TRBV9; CDR3: ASSVSGWGEGTEAF
V: TRBV24-1; CDR3: ATSPGGTYGYT
V: TRBV7-9; CDR3: ASSLKSGQTNPYEQY
V: TRBV7-9; CDR3: ASSLQEVDYGYT
V: TRBV11-2; CDR3: ASSRQEGYGYT
V: TRBV23-1; CDR3: ASSHLRTGHYGYT
V: TRBV7-9; CDR3: ASSLSQGGNPEAF
V: TRBV7-8; CDR3: ASSILAGEGTDTQY
V: TRBV5-4; CDR3: ASSLEVGSSYNEQF
V: TRBV7-2; CDR3: ASSLATGAYEQY
V: TRBV2; CDR3: ASLRDRDEKLF
V: TRBV3-1; CDR3: ASSRQTGPTEAF
V: TRBV19; CDR3: ASGGGGLHGYT